This T cell receptor (beta chain) was obtained from a study of Graves' ophthalmopathy and Graves' hyperthyroidism. Enrolled hyperthyroidism patients had a new diagnosis, a duration under 2 months, and an age of 18 to 65. As diagnostic evidence, clinical symptoms, serum thyroxine, TRAb, thyroid ultrasound and orbital computed tomography were relied upon. PBMCs were obtained from roughly 9.5 ml of fresh peripheral blood. The CDR3 runs 11 residues. CDR1 and CDR2 from the germline V gene are SQVTM and ANQGSEA. Amplification targeted the TCR beta CDR3 regions, with RNA transcripts as the source material. A first-round RT-PCR used HTBI primers, followed by a second-round multiplex PCR. In TCRdb, the multiplex PCR reads were re-called with MiXCR into one record per CDR3 protein. This table has hundreds of thousands of distinct CDR3 sequences, 22% appearing once. This clonotype was counted at least ten times.

The sequencing input was peripheral blood. This chain joins TRBV29-1 and TRBJ1-1; tentatively, D is TRBD1 (5 bases). The sequence derives from a woman younger than 30 with stable Graves' hyperthyroidism. Some clones in this sample may be carry-over from other donors' samples. The CDR3 region has the DNA TGCAGGGGACTAGAGAACACTGAAGCTTTCTTT. It yields the protein CRGLENTEAFF.